In its sample, the clone carrying this TCR beta chain was seen many times. Its antigen is still unknown. Using RNA transcripts as the source, TCR beta CDR3 regions were amplified. In the first-round RT-PCR of the TCR CDR3, the HTBI primer set was used. TCRdb reprocessed the multiplex PCR reads with MiXCR, giving one entry per CDR3 protein. Of hundreds of thousands of distinct CDR3 sequences in the sample, about 14% were seen once. The data derive from a study of T cells in Graves' hyperthyroidism and ophthalmopathy. About the research overall: Peripheral blood was collected at initial diagnosis, before any treatment.

V shed 6 bases, J shed 3 bases, and the junction held 6 bases outside the gene matches. The CDR3 has 14 amino acids. Germline CDR1 reads MDHEN; CDR2 reads SYDVKM. Study conclusions and caveats: Among thyroid clonotypes expanded above 0.001, most also appeared in blood.

Sequenced: blood. The sequence was collected from a woman aged 45-59 years with Graves' ophthalmopathy. The chain has TRBV28 and TRBJ2-3; 7 nucleotides agree with TRBD2. For the CDR3, the DNA is TGTGCCAGCAGGGCGGGAGTGCCTACAGATACGCAGTATTTT. This translates into CASRAGVPTDTQYF.